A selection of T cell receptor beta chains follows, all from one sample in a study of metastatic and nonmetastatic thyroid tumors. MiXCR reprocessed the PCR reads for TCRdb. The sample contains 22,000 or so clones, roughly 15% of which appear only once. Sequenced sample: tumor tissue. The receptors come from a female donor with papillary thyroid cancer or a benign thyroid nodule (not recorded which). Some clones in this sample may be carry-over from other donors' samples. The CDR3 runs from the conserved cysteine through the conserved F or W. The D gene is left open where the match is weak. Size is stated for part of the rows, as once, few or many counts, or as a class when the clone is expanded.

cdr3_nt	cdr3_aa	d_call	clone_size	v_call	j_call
TGTGCCAGCACCCCGACTAGCGGGGGTTCGGAGCAGTACTTC	CASTPTSGGSEQYF	TRBD2	many	TRBV11-2	TRBJ2-7
TGCGCCAGCAGCTTGGGGGGGACCCCAGATACGCAGTATTTT	CASSLGGTPDTQYF	.	many	TRBV5-1	TRBJ2-3
TGCAGCGTTGTCGGGGTCGGGGACGAGCAGTACTTC	CSVVGVGDEQYF	.	many	TRBV29-1	TRBJ2-7
TGCAGCGTTTATTTGGCGACGAGCTCCTACGAGCAGTACTTC	CSVYLATSSYEQYF	.	many	TRBV29-1	TRBJ2-7
TGTGCCAGCTCCCTAGGCTCAGGGACTGTTGGTGAGCAGTTCTTC	CASSLGSGTVGEQFF	.	.	TRBV18	TRBJ2-1
TGTTCCAGCAGTGAAGTAGTAAAGTTCAATGGAGAAGCTTTCTTT	CSSSEVVKFNGEAFF	.	few	TRBV6-1	TRBJ1-1
TGTGCCAGTAGTATAGATCGGGCGGGCAATCAGCCCCAGCATTTT	CASSIDRAGNQPQHF	.	medium-sized	TRBV19	TRBJ1-5
TGTGCCAGCAGTATGTCCAGGGTAAATCAGCCCCAGCATTTT	CASSMSRVNQPQHF	.	many	TRBV27	TRBJ1-5
TGTGCCAGCAGTTACTCGGCGACAGTGTACACTGAAGCTTTCTTT	CASSYSATVYTEAFF	.	many	TRBV6-5	TRBJ1-1
TGTGCCAGCAGCTCCCCCAGGGCAGGGGCGGAACGCTACACCTTC	CASSSPRAGAERYTF	.	many	TRBV11-2	TRBJ1-2
TGTGCCGGCAGCCCCGACCCGCTTAGCACAGATATGCAGTATTTT	CAGSPDPLSTDMQYF	.	.	TRBV4-2	TRBJ2-3
TGTGCCAGTAGTATGCCCGCGGGAGATGGCTACACCTTC	CASSMPAGDGYTF	.	many	TRBV19	TRBJ1-2
TGCGCCAGCAGCCAAGGACGCCCCGGAAGGCCTCAGCCCCAGCATTTT	CASSQGRPGRPQPQHF	.	many	TRBV4-1	TRBJ1-5
TGCGCCAGCAGCCACGGACAGGGGGACCCTCGGGGGCAGTACTTC	CASSHGQGDPRGQYF	TRBD1	many	TRBV4-1	TRBJ2-7
TGTGCCATCAGTGGGGGACAGCCAACTAATGAAAAACTGTTTTTT	CAISGGQPTNEKLFF	TRBD1	many	TRBV10-3	TRBJ1-4
TGTGCCAGCAGGGCCTTAGCAGGTTGTCTCGGGGAGCTGTTTTTT	CASRALAGCLGELFF	.	few	TRBV2	TRBJ2-2
TGTGCCAGCAGGGGGTCCGGGACAGCTAATGAAAAACTGTTTTTT	CASRGSGTANEKLFF	TRBD1	many	TRBV6-1	TRBJ1-4
TGCGCCACCAGGACGGGAAATGAGCAGTTCTTC	CATRTGNEQFF	.	many	TRBV5-1	TRBJ2-1
TGTGCCAGCAGGATACTAGCGGGGGGGAACCAAGAGACCCAGTACTTC	CASRILAGGNQETQYF	TRBD2	many	TRBV6-1	TRBJ2-5
TGTGCCAGCAGCCTTGACAGAGCTGGAAACACCATATATTTT	CASSLDRAGNTIYF	.	medium-sized	TRBV6-1	TRBJ1-3
TGTGCCAGCAGGAAGGGACGGAACAATCAGCCCCAGCATTTT	CASRKGRNNQPQHF	.	many	TRBV28	TRBJ1-5
TGTGCCAGCATTATGATCGTCGAGCAGTACTTC	CASIMIVEQYF	.	.	TRBV2	TRBJ2-7
TGTGCCAGCAGTGAAACCTCGGGACTTATCTTTTCCAAAAACATTCAGTACTTC	CASSETSGLIFSKNIQYF	.	many	TRBV2	TRBJ2-4
TGTGCCAGCAGTTTAGGTGGTACCTACAATGAGCAGTCCTTC	CASSLGGTYNEQSF	.	few	TRBV28	TRBJ2-1